This T cell receptor (beta chain) appears in the sequencing data of a study of blood T cell repertoires in COVID-19. Generated by immunoSEQ multiplex PCR, the TCRdb table keeps only in-frame clones and is missing some. The sample consists of about 220,000 clones, roughly 84% of them appearing once. V was cut by 4 bases and J by 0 bases, with 22 bases left in between. The germline V gene has CDR1 MGHRA and CDR2 YSYEKL. The CDR3 is made up of 18 amino acids. Input material: peripheral blood. The genes are TRBV4-1 and TRBJ2-7, with a weak D call TRBD2 (5 bases). The source is a man aged 50 to 60 who had recovered from COVID-19. The CDR3 spells CASSLIDFLPGSSYEQYF. In nucleotides, the CDR3 is TGCGCCAGCAGCCTAATCGACTTTCTACCGGGGAGCTCCTACGAGCAGTACTTC.